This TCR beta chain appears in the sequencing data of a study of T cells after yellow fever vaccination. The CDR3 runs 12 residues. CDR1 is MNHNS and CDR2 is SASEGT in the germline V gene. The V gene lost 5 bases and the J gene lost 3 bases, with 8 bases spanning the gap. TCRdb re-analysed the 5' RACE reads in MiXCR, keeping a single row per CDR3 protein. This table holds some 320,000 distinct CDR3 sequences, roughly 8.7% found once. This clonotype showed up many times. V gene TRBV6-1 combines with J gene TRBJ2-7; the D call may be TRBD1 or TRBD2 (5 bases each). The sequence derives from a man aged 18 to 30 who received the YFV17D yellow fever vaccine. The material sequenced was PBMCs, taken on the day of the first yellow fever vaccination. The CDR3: CASSPGSYEQYF. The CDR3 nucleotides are TGTGCCAGCAGTCCAGGGAGCTACGAGCAGTACTTC.